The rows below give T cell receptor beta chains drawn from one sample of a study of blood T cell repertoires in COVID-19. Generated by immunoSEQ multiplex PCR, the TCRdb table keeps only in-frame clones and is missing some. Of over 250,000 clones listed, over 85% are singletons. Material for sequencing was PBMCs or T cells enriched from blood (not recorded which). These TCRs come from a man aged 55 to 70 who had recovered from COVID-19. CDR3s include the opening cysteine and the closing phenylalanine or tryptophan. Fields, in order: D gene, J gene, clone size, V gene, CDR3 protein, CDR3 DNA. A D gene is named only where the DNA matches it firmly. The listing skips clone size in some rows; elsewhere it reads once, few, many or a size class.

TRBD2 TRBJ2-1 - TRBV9 CASSVAGGDYNEQFF TGTGCCAGCAGCGTAGCTGGGGGGGACTACAATGAGCAGTTCTTC
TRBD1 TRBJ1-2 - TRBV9 CASSFGQGASIGYTF TGTGCCAGCAGCTTCGGACAGGGGGCAAGTATTGGCTACACCTTC
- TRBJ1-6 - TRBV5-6 CASSPGASPLHF TGTGCCAGCAGCCCTGGAGCCTCACCCCTCCACTTT
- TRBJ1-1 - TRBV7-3 CASSTDGALTEAFF TGTGCCAGCAGCACCGACGGAGCCCTAACTGAAGCTTTCTTT
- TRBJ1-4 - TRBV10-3 CAIRDSTTNEKLFF TGTGCCATCAGGGACAGTACAACTAATGAAAAACTGTTTTTT
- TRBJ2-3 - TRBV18 CASSHRADTQYF TGTGCCAGCTCACACAGGGCGGATACGCAGTATTTT
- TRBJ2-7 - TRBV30 CAWSVTGAGHGSYEQYF TGTGCCTGGAGTGTTACAGGTGCAGGACACGGCTCCTACGAGCAGTACTTC
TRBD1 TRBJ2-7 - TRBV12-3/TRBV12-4 CASSHRQGYEQYF TGTGCCAGCAGCCATCGACAGGGCTACGAGCAGTACTTC
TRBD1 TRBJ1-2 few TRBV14 CASSPQGIGGYTF TGTGCCAGCAGCCCACAGGGGATCGGGGGCTACACCTTC
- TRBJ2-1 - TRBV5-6 CASDKILSYNEQFF TGTGCCAGCGACAAGATCCTCTCCTACAATGAGCAGTTCTTC
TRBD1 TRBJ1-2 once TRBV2 CASSVPGGSYTF TGTGCCAGCAGTGTTCCAGGGGGCAGCTACACCTTC
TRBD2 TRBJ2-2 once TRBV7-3 CASSPLAGDEFGPGELFF TGTGCCAGCAGCCCACTAGCGGGAGATGAGTTCGGTCCCGGGGAGCTGTTTTTT
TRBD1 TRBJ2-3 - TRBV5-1 CASQGAYSTDTQYF TGCGCCAGTCAGGGGGCCTACAGCACAGATACGCAGTATTTT
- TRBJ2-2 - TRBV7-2 CASSFWARGNTGELFF TGTGCCAGCAGCTTTTGGGCGCGGGGAAACACCGGGGAGCTGTTTTTT
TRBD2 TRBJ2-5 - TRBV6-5 CASSYGLAGEQETQYF TGTGCCAGCAGTTACGGGCTAGCGGGAGAGCAAGAGACCCAGTACTTC
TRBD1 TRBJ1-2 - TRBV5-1 CASSLVGTVGYTF TGCGCCAGCAGCTTGGTCGGGACAGTCGGCTACACCTTC
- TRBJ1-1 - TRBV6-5 CASSPHTGGNTEAFF TGTGCCAGCAGTCCCCACACCGGGGGAAACACTGAAGCTTTCTTT
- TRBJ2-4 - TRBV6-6 CASSLSGMKNIQYF TGTGCCAGCAGTCTGTCCGGGATGAAAAACATTCAGTACTTC